These 16 T cell receptor beta chains were sequenced from one sample in a study of shared clonotypes between healthy human individuals. Measured with immunoSEQ multiplex PCR; TCRdb has only the in-frame clones, and not every one. The sample includes under 600,000 clones, about 75% of them seen just once. Sequencing used PBMCs. These TCRs come from a woman in her thirties or forties in good health. Some clones in this sample may be carry-over from other donors' samples.

This sequence joins TRBV28 and TRBJ2-5, with D tentatively TRBD1 or TRBD2 (6 bases each). Trimming stripped 4 bases from V and 5 bases from J, with 17 bases between. Germline CDR1 is MDHEN and CDR2 is SYDVKM. The CDR3 spans 15 residues. In DNA form, the CDR3 reads TGTGCCAGCAGTTACCGGGAAGGGGGGTTTGAGACCCAGTACTTC. Its translation: CASSYREGGFETQYF.

This chain connects TRBV10-3 to TRBJ1-3; D call uncertain. Germline loops: CDR1 ENHRY, CDR2 SYGVKD. Trimming took 1 base from V and 0 from J, leaving 7 bases between them. The CDR3 length is 15 residues. CDR3 nucleotides: TGTGCCATCAGTGAGTTTGCAAGCTCTGGAAACACCATATATTTT. Translated, it gives CAISEFASSGNTIYF.

The genes are TRBV28 and TRBJ1-1; 12 bases align to TRBD1. Per the germline V gene, CDR1 is MDHEN and CDR2 is SYDVKM. This CDR3 contains 16 residues. With V trimmed by 5 bases and J by 5 bases, 9 bases remained unmatched. CDR3 loop: CASSPRDRGRNTEAFF. The CDR3, as DNA: TGTGCCAGCAGTCCGAGGGACAGGGGGCGTAATACTGAAGCTTTCTTT.

The chain employs TRBV5-1 and TRBJ2-1; 10 bases are shared with TRBD2. The V gene's germline CDR1 is SGHRS and CDR2 YFSETQ. J was trimmed by 2 bases and V by 3 bases; bases with no gene match: 2. CDR3 length: 15 amino acids. DNA for the CDR3: TGCGCCAGCAGCTCTAGCGGGGGCACCTACAATGAGCAGTTCTTC. This codes for CASSSSGGTYNEQFF.

The chain links TRBV4-3 to TRBJ1-2; D is perhaps TRBD1 (6 bases). Germline-derived CDR1 and CDR2 are LGHNA and YSLEER. V dropped 0 bases and J dropped 0 bases, with 11 bases sitting between them. This CDR3 is 16 amino acids long. In nucleotides, the CDR3 is TGCGCCAGCAGCCAAGATGCGGCAGGGGCTAACTATGGCTACACCTTC. It specifies CASSQDAAGANYGYTF.

This chain joins TRBV7-2 and TRBJ2-1; TRBD2 aligns across 11 bases. Germline V gives CDR1 SGHTA, CDR2 FQGNSA. The CDR3 totals 15 residues. Losses at the gene ends were 5 bases for V and 2 bases for J; bases not matched to a gene: 2. CDR3 bases: TGTGCCAGCAGCACGGGACTAGCGGCCTACAATGAGCAGTTCTTC. The encoded protein is CASSTGLAAYNEQFF.

The chain joins TRBV6-5 to TRBJ1-5; 9 bases are a match to TRBD1. This CDR3 region has 15 residues. From germline, CDR1 is MNHEY and CDR2 SVGAGI. Trimming took 0 bases from V and 5 from J; bases not matched to a gene: 2. The CDR3 coding sequence is TGTGCCAGCAGTTACTCGGGACAGGGCGATCAGCCCCAGCATTTT. Its protein product is CASSYSGQGDQPQHF.

The gene calls are TRBV4-3 and TRBJ1-1; 8 bases are a match to TRBD1. The germline V gene has CDR1 LGHNA and CDR2 YSLEER. The trim removed 0 bases at V and 3 bases at J, leaving 3 bases unmatched. CDR3 length: 15 amino acids. CDR3 protein: CASSQEVTGDTEAFF. The CDR3 region has the DNA TGCGCCAGCAGCCAAGAGGTGACAGGGGACACTGAAGCTTTCTTT.

The chain has TRBV27 and TRBJ2-1, with unresolved D. This CDR3 is 16 amino acids long. Trimming took 6 bases from V and 2 from J, leaving 17 bases between them. Germline V gene sequence: CDR1 MNHEY, CDR2 SMNVEV (reference sequence). CDR3 loop: CASRQAELGAYNEQFF. As DNA, the CDR3 is TGTGCCAGCAGGCAGGCGGAATTGGGTGCCTACAATGAGCAGTTCTTC.

The chain carries TRBV7-9 and TRBJ2-7, with D unclear. Germline V gene sequence: CDR1 SEHNR, CDR2 FQNEAQ (reference sequence). V lost 4 bases to trimming and J lost 5 bases, with 12 bases between them. This CDR3 comprises 13 residues. The CDR3 reads CASSWAAVHEQYF. DNA for the CDR3: TGTGCCAGCAGCTGGGCTGCCGTCCACGAGCAGTACTTC. The variable domain in full, with the rest retrieved from reference TRBV7-9 and TRBJ2-7, is DTGVSQNPRHKITKRGQNVTFRCDPISEHNRLYWYRQTLGQGPEFLTYFQNEAQLEKSRLLSDRFSAERPKGSFSTLEIQRTEQGDSAMYLCASSWAAVHEQYFGPGTRLTVT.

This chain uses TRBV27 with TRBJ2-5; 10 bases fit TRBD2. The CDR3 is 16 amino acids. CDR1 and CDR2 from the germline V gene are MNHEY and SMNVEV (reference sequence). The V gene end was trimmed by 6 bases and the J gene end by 3 bases; junction bases not matched to a gene: 10. The CDR3 is CASRETGTSVEETQYF. The CDR3, as DNA: TGTGCCAGCAGAGAGACCGGGACTAGCGTTGAAGAGACCCAGTACTTC.

A few counts support this clone. The gene calls are TRBV21-1 and TRBJ2-3; TRBD2, the D gene given by the table, was not confirmed from the DNA. TRBV21-1 is shown as a pseudogene. CDR3 length: 15 amino acids. The CDR3 DNA is TGTGCCAGCAGCGAACGGGAGTCATCCACAGATACGCAGTATTTT. Its protein is CASSERESSTDTQYF.

The genes are TRBV19 and TRBJ2-7, with a possible D match to TRBD1 (6 bases). Between the trimmed V and J ends, which lost 2 bases and 0 bases, there was a span of 11 bases. This CDR3 has 15 residues. Germline values: CDR1 LNHDA, CDR2 SQIVND (reference sequence). Written as DNA, the CDR3 is TGTGCCAGTAGTATACGACAGGCGATCTCCTACGAGCAGTACTTC. Translating it yields CASSIRQAISYEQYF.

The V and J genes are TRBV7-2 and TRBJ1-2, with 7 bases identical to TRBD1. Per germline, CDR1 SGHTA and CDR2 FQGNSA. The CDR3 is 14 residues long. With 2 bases clipped from V and 3 bases from J, the junction kept 3 bases outside the gene matches. This CDR3 is CASSLLDRDYGYTF. The CDR3 DNA reads TGTGCCAGCAGCTTATTAGACAGGGACTATGGCTACACCTTC.

The chain recombines TRBV19 with TRBJ1-5, with 12 bases aligning to TRBD1. Germline V gene sequence: CDR1 LNHDA, CDR2 SQIVND (reference sequence). This CDR3 region has 17 residues. J was trimmed by 2 bases and V by 5 bases; bases with no gene match: 7. CDR3 nucleotides: TGTGCCAGTAGTCTAGGGACAGGGGGCGTAGGCAATCAGCCCCAGCATTTT. Its protein product is CASSLGTGGVGNQPQHF.

This clone was observed a few times. This rearrangement joins TRBV28 to TRBJ1-5, with TRBD1 matching 9 bases. Germline loops: CDR1 MDHEN, CDR2 SYDVKM. V trimming: 6 bases; J trimming: 6 bases; junction bases outside the gene matches: 9. This CDR3 has 15 residues. CDR3 coding DNA: TGTGCCAGCAGCTGGGGACAGGGAGGTAGTCAGCCCCAGCATTTT. Protein: CASSWGQGGSQPQHF.